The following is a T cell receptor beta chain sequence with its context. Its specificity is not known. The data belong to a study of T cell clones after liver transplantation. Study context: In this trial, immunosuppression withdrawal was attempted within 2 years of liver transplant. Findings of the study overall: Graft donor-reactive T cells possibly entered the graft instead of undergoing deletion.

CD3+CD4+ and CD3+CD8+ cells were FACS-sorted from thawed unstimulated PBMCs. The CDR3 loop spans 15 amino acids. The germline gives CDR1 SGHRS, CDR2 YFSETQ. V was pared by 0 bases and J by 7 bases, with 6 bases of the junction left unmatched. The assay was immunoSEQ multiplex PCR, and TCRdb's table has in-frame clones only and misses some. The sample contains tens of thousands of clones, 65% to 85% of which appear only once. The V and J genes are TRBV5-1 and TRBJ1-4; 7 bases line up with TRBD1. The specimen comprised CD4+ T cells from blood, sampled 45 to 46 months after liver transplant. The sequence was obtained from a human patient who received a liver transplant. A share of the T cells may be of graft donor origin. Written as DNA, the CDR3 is TGCGCCAGCAGCTTGGGGGACAGAGGGAGTGAAAAACTGTTTTTT. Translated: CASSLGDRGSEKLFF.